The next 5 T cell receptor beta chains were all read from a single sample in a study of tumor-infiltrating lymphocytes in primary liver carcinoma. Making TCR beta cDNA involved approximately 510 ng total RNA and a constant-region primer. What produced the TCR beta libraries was three nested multiplex PCR rounds using slightly modified ARM-PCR. A C-beta reverse primer was combined with TRBV1-TRBV30 forward primers in the first two PCR rounds, and each round had roughly 9 cycles. TCRdb called the multiplex PCR reads again in MiXCR, with one record for every CDR3 protein. The repertoire includes some 320,000 distinct CDR3 sequences, 65% of them detected once, and roughly 8.9% sits in the top ten. Blood RNA was derived from unsorted whole blood, and germline DNA was extracted too. Sample: peripheral blood. Receptors were obtained from a man aged 35 to 55 with primary liver carcinoma and hepatitis B virus infection.

This clonotype was counted between two and nine times. A much larger clone lies one base from this, so it may be a read error. Given the absence of the conserved phenylalanine or tryptophan at the CDR3 end, a read error is likely. The genes are TRBV29-1 and TRBJ2-7; a weak D match, TRBD2 (6 bases). V was shortened by 0 bases and J by 2 bases, with 14 bases between the two germline ends. The CDR3 runs to 15 residues. Germline assignment: CDR1 SQVTM and CDR2 ANQGSEA. The CDR3 sequence: CSVEDTGTSAYEQYL. In nucleotides, the CDR3 is TGCAGCGTTGAAGATACCGGGACTTCAGCCTACGAGCAGTACCTC.

As for this clonotype: This may come from a read error, since a much larger clone is one base off. The V and J genes are TRBV6-5 and TRBJ2-2, with TRBD1 matching 9 bases. Germline-derived CDR1 and CDR2 are MNHEY and SVGAGI. The V segment lost 2 bases and the J segment 9 bases; nucleotides outside the gene matches: 7. The CDR3 sequence is 15 residues long. The CDR3 DNA reads TGTGCCAGCAGTTACGGGACAGGGTGGACCTGGGAGCTGTTTTTT. Its protein product is CASSYGTGWTWELFF.

A word on this clonotype: An end of the junction differs from the germline gene, which may be a read error. The chain joins TRBV6-1 to TRBJ1-1; 8 bases agree with TRBD1. This CDR3 is built from 14 residues. The germline gives CDR1 MNHNS, CDR2 SASEGT. CDR3 bases: TGTGTCAGCAGTGGACCGGGACAGGACACTGAAGCTTTCTTT. Translated, it gives CVSSGPGQDTEAFF.

Comments on this clonotype: The conserved final phenylalanine or tryptophan is absent from the CDR3, which likely points to a read error. The chain has TRBV6-1 and TRBJ2-1; the D is unclear. This CDR3 is built from 13 residues. Germline CDR1 MNHNS, CDR2 SASEGT. V gave up 5 bases and J gave up 4 bases, with 9 bases separating them. CDR3 amino acids: CASSLEQYNEQFS. The CDR3 nucleotides read TGTGCCAGCAGTCTGGAGCAATACAATGAGCAGTTCTCC.

Concerning this clonotype itself: An end of the junction does not agree with germline; a read error may underlie this. The chain couples TRBV28 to TRBJ2-3; 7 bases map to TRBD1. Germline CDR1 reads MDHEN; CDR2 reads SYDVKM. This CDR3 has 14 residues. The CDR3 nucleotides read TGTGACAGCAGCAGAGACAGGGTCCTGGATACGCAGTATTTT. Its protein product is CDSSRDRVLDTQYF.